This T cell receptor beta chain was sequenced during a study of regulatory T cells. Study results and caveats: Compared with autologous conventional CD4+ cells and control regulatory cells, CD3G-deficient regulatory T cells showed reduced diversity.

CDR3 length equals 14 residues. Germline loops: CDR1 SEHNR, CDR2 FQNEAQ (reference sequence). The V gene lost 5 bases and the J gene lost 5 bases, with 16 bases spanning the gap. As concerns this clone: The antigen remains undetermined.

CD4+ T cells were divided by sorting: CD25-high CD127-low Tregs, CD25-low CD127-high conventional cells. The PCR used 52 TRBV and 13 TRBJ primers. TCRdb keeps only in-frame clones here, not all; method: immunoSEQ multiplex PCR. In the table there are more than 5,000 clones, 75% to 90% of which are singletons. The receptor was isolated from a young adult with CD3G deficiency. Sequenced input: CD4+ Tregs sorted from blood. The chain has TRBV7-9 and TRBJ2-7; the D is unclear. CDR3 loop: CASSRMSPKDEQYF. CDR3 DNA sequence: TGTGCCAGCAGCCGTATGAGTCCCAAGGACGAGCAGTACTTC.